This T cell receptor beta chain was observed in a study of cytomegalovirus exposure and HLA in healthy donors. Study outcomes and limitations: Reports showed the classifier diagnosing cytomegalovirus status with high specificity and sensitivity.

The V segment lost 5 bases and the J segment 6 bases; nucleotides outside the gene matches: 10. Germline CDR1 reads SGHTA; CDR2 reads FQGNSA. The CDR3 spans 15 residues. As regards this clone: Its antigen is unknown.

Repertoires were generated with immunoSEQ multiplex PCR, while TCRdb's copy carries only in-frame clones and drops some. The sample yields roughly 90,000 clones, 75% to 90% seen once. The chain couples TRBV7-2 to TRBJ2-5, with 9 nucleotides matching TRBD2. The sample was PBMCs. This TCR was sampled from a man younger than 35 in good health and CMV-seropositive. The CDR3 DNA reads TGTGCCAGCAGCATTAGCGGGAGTAATTACAAGACCCAGTACTTC. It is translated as CASSISGSNYKTQYF.